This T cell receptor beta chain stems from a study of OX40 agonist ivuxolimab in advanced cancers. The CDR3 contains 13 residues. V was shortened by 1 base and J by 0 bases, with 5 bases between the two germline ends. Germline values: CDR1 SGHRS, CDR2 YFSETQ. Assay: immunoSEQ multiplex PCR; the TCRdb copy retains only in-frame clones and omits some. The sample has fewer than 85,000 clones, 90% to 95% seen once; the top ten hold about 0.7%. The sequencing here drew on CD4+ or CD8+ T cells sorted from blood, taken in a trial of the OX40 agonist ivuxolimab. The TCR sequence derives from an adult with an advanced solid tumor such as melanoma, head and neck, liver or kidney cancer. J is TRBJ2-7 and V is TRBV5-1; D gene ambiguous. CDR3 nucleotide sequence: TGCGCCAGCAGCTTGCGCAACTCCTACGAGCAGTACTTC. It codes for CASSLRNSYEQYF.